These T cell receptor beta chains were read from a single sample in a study of beta chain features in type 1 diabetes. The table came from immunoSEQ multiplex PCR; TCRdb's copy has only in-frame clones and leaves some out. The sample comprises around 250,000 clones, less than 35% of which are singletons, and about 3.9% rests with the top ten. The sample consisted of central memory CD4+ T cells from blood. The receptors come from a man younger than 45 in good health. Both conserved end residues are part of each CDR3. The D gene is left open where the match is weak. Not every row has a clone size; where given, it reads once, few, many or a size class.

cdr3_aa: CASSLAPTPEQYF
cdr3_nt: TGTGCCAGCAGCTTAGCCCCAACTCCGGAGCAGTACTTC
j_call: TRBJ2-7
clone_size: .
d_call: .
v_call: TRBV7-9

cdr3_aa: CASSPGGQETQYF
cdr3_nt: TGTGCCAGCAGCCCGGGGGGGCAAGAGACCCAGTACTTC
j_call: TRBJ2-5
clone_size: .
d_call: TRBD2
v_call: TRBV5-4

cdr3_aa: CASSEWGAGNEKLFF
cdr3_nt: TGTGCCAGCAGTGAATGGGGTGCGGGTAATGAAAAACTGTTTTTT
j_call: TRBJ1-4
clone_size: .
d_call: .
v_call: TRBV2

cdr3_aa: CASSPRLAEAYEQYF
cdr3_nt: TGTGCCAGCAGCCCCAGACTAGCGGAGGCCTACGAGCAGTACTTC
j_call: TRBJ2-7
clone_size: .
d_call: TRBD2
v_call: TRBV7-9

cdr3_aa: CASSQEGGNEQFF
cdr3_nt: TGCGCCAGCAGCCAAGAAGGAGGGAATGAGCAGTTCTTC
j_call: TRBJ2-1
clone_size: many
d_call: .
v_call: TRBV4-3

cdr3_aa: CASSQGRGQPYNEQFF
cdr3_nt: TGCGCCAGCAGTCAGGGTAGAGGACAGCCCTACAATGAGCAGTTCTTC
j_call: TRBJ2-1
clone_size: few
d_call: .
v_call: TRBV23-1

cdr3_aa: CASSLASGRNNEQFF
cdr3_nt: TGCGCCAGCAGCCTAGCTAGCGGGAGAAACAATGAGCAGTTCTTC
j_call: TRBJ2-1
clone_size: many
d_call: TRBD2
v_call: TRBV4-3

cdr3_aa: CASSASGAGGTQYF
cdr3_nt: TGTGCCAGCAGCGCTTCCGGGGCCGGAGGGACCCAGTACTTC
j_call: TRBJ2-5
clone_size: many
d_call: .
v_call: TRBV14

cdr3_aa: CASRARITTDTQYF
cdr3_nt: TGTGCCAGCAGGGCCCGCATAACCACAGATACGCAGTATTTT
j_call: TRBJ2-3
clone_size: few
d_call: .
v_call: TRBV2

cdr3_aa: CASSVDSQYEQYF
cdr3_nt: TGTGCCAGCAGTGTCGACAGTCAATACGAGCAGTACTTC
j_call: TRBJ2-7
clone_size: few
d_call: .
v_call: TRBV25-1

cdr3_aa: CASSHGGTEANYGYTF
cdr3_nt: TGCGCCAGCAGCCACGGCGGGACCGAAGCTAACTATGGCTACACCTTC
j_call: TRBJ1-2
clone_size: .
d_call: .
v_call: TRBV4-1

cdr3_aa: CASSLASGPQETQYF
cdr3_nt: TGTGCCAGCAGCTTAGCGTCAGGGCCGCAAGAGACCCAGTACTTC
j_call: TRBJ2-5
clone_size: .
d_call: .
v_call: TRBV7-2

cdr3_aa: CASSSREENTEAFF
cdr3_nt: TGCGCCAGCAGCTCCAGAGAAGAGAACACTGAAGCTTTCTTT
j_call: TRBJ1-1
clone_size: few
d_call: .
v_call: TRBV5-1

cdr3_aa: CAIGTAYEQYF
cdr3_nt: TGTGCCATAGGGACAGCCTACGAGCAGTACTTC
j_call: TRBJ2-7
clone_size: few
d_call: TRBD1
v_call: TRBV10-3

cdr3_aa: CASSQDKGAYGYTF
cdr3_nt: TGTGCCAGCAGCCAAGATAAGGGGGCGTATGGCTACACCTTC
j_call: TRBJ1-2
clone_size: .
d_call: TRBD1
v_call: TRBV4-2

cdr3_aa: CASRGAGRGYTF
cdr3_nt: TGTGCCAGTAGAGGGGCAGGGCGCGGCTACACCTTC
j_call: TRBJ1-2
clone_size: few
d_call: .
v_call: TRBV28

cdr3_aa: CASSGRAFYNEQFF
cdr3_nt: TGCGCCAGCAGCGGGAGGGCATTCTACAATGAGCAGTTCTTC
j_call: TRBJ2-1
clone_size: few
d_call: TRBD2
v_call: TRBV4-3

cdr3_aa: CATSRDPPLLDRGNNEQFF
cdr3_nt: TGTGCCACCAGCAGAGATCCTCCCTTGCTGGACAGGGGGAACAATGAGCAGTTCTTC
j_call: TRBJ2-1
clone_size: .
d_call: TRBD1
v_call: TRBV15

cdr3_aa: CASSQGLQSYEQYF
cdr3_nt: TGCGCCAGCAGCCAAGGACTTCAATCCTACGAGCAGTACTTC
j_call: TRBJ2-7
clone_size: .
d_call: .
v_call: TRBV4-3

cdr3_aa: CSSSPTTGNQPQHF
cdr3_nt: TGTTCCAGCTCACCAACCACGGGGAATCAGCCCCAGCATTTT
j_call: TRBJ1-5
clone_size: .
d_call: .
v_call: TRBV18

cdr3_aa: CASSLGRTAQDTQYF
cdr3_nt: TGTGCCAGCAGCTTAGGTCGAACCGCCCAGGATACGCAGTATTTT
j_call: TRBJ2-3
clone_size: once
d_call: .
v_call: TRBV11-2

cdr3_aa: CASSLDLLQGNTGELFF
cdr3_nt: TGTGCCAGCAGCTTAGATCTCCTGCAGGGGAACACCGGGGAGCTGTTTTTT
j_call: TRBJ2-2
clone_size: .
d_call: .
v_call: TRBV11-2

cdr3_aa: CASSQEAGAFETQYF
cdr3_nt: TGCGCCAGCAGCCAAGAAGCGGGAGCCTTCGAGACCCAGTACTTC
j_call: TRBJ2-5
clone_size: few
d_call: TRBD2
v_call: TRBV4-3

cdr3_aa: CASSLWYQETQYF
cdr3_nt: TGTGCCAGCAGCTTATGGTACCAAGAGACCCAGTACTTC
j_call: TRBJ2-5
clone_size: few
d_call: .
v_call: TRBV5-6

cdr3_aa: CASSLDIGQNTEAFF
cdr3_nt: TGTGCCAGCAGCTTAGATATAGGCCAGAACACTGAAGCTTTCTTT
j_call: TRBJ1-1
clone_size: many
d_call: .
v_call: TRBV13

cdr3_aa: CASSATGELFF
cdr3_nt: TGTGCCAGCAGCGCCACCGGGGAGCTGTTTTTT
j_call: TRBJ2-2
clone_size: few
d_call: .
v_call: TRBV9

cdr3_aa: CASSLWGLAGGPGELFF
cdr3_nt: TGTGCCAGCAGTTTATGGGGACTAGCGGGAGGGCCGGGGGAGCTGTTTTTT
j_call: TRBJ2-2
clone_size: few
d_call: TRBD2
v_call: TRBV28

cdr3_aa: CASSPAVGHHTEAFF
cdr3_nt: TGTGCCAGCAGCCCCGCGGTCGGACACCACACTGAAGCTTTCTTT
j_call: TRBJ1-1
clone_size: .
d_call: .
v_call: TRBV6-6

cdr3_aa: CSVAPGQGYEQYF
cdr3_nt: TGCAGCGTCGCTCCTGGGCAGGGCTACGAGCAGTACTTC
j_call: TRBJ2-7
clone_size: few
d_call: .
v_call: TRBV29-1

cdr3_aa: CASSRGRSGHLNEQFF
cdr3_nt: TGTGCCAGCAGCCGGGGACGCTCGGGACATCTCAATGAGCAGTTCTTC
j_call: TRBJ2-1
clone_size: .
d_call: .
v_call: TRBV7-6

cdr3_aa: CASSEGLAMSYEQFF
cdr3_nt: TGTGCCAGCAGTGAAGGTCTAGCGATGTCTTACGAGCAGTTCTTC
j_call: TRBJ2-1
clone_size: few
d_call: .
v_call: TRBV27

cdr3_aa: CSGGAPYEQYF
cdr3_nt: TGCAGCGGCGGCGCCCCATACGAGCAGTACTTC
j_call: TRBJ2-7
clone_size: few
d_call: .
v_call: TRBV29-1

cdr3_aa: CASSSWADNEQFF
cdr3_nt: TGTGCCAGCAGCAGCTGGGCGGACAATGAGCAGTTCTTC
j_call: TRBJ2-1
clone_size: few
d_call: .
v_call: TRBV5-6

cdr3_aa: CASSQDSGNQPQHF
cdr3_nt: TGCGCCAGCAGCCAGGACAGTGGCAATCAGCCCCAGCATTTT
j_call: TRBJ1-5
clone_size: .
d_call: .
v_call: TRBV5-1

cdr3_aa: CASSLVHSSYEQYF
cdr3_nt: TGTGCCAGCTCATTAGTCCATAGCTCCTACGAGCAGTACTTC
j_call: TRBJ2-7
clone_size: .
d_call: .
v_call: TRBV18

cdr3_aa: CASSLEGFSYNEQFF
cdr3_nt: TGCGCCAGCAGCTTGGAGGGGTTTAGCTACAATGAGCAGTTCTTC
j_call: TRBJ2-1
clone_size: many
d_call: .
v_call: TRBV5-1

cdr3_aa: CAWSVLAGRGYTF
cdr3_nt: TGTGCCTGGAGTGTACTAGCAGGGCGCGGCTACACCTTC
j_call: TRBJ1-2
clone_size: .
d_call: .
v_call: TRBV30

cdr3_aa: CAWSVLTSVQETQYF
cdr3_nt: TGTGCCTGGAGTGTACTGACAAGTGTACAAGAGACCCAGTACTTC
j_call: TRBJ2-5
clone_size: few
d_call: .
v_call: TRBV30

cdr3_aa: CASSLAGVYEQYF
cdr3_nt: TGTGCCAGCAGCTTAGCGGGAGTCTACGAGCAGTACTTC
j_call: TRBJ2-7
clone_size: few
d_call: .
v_call: TRBV7-9

cdr3_aa: CAWMRVPGQYNEQFF
cdr3_nt: TGTGCCTGGATGAGGGTTCCGGGACAGTACAATGAGCAGTTCTTC
j_call: TRBJ2-1
clone_size: many
d_call: TRBD1
v_call: TRBV30

cdr3_aa: CASSLGFRDGKQETQYF
cdr3_nt: TGCGCCAGCAGCTTAGGGTTCCGGGACGGCAAACAAGAGACCCAGTACTTC
j_call: TRBJ2-5
clone_size: once
d_call: .
v_call: TRBV5-1

cdr3_aa: CASSWRTAANSPLHF
cdr3_nt: TGTGCCAGCAGTTGGAGGACAGCGGCTAATTCACCCCTCCACTTT
j_call: TRBJ1-6
clone_size: .
d_call: .
v_call: TRBV2

cdr3_aa: CSVEAPRGYGYTF
cdr3_nt: TGCAGCGTTGAAGCCCCCAGGGGCTATGGCTACACCTTC
j_call: TRBJ1-2
clone_size: .
d_call: .
v_call: TRBV29-1

cdr3_aa: CASASGSSGPSEQFF
cdr3_nt: TGTGCCAGCGCAAGCGGGTCCTCTGGGCCAAGTGAGCAGTTCTTC
j_call: TRBJ2-1
clone_size: .
d_call: .
v_call: TRBV7-2

cdr3_aa: CSATGASETQYF
cdr3_nt: TGCAGTGCAACCGGGGCCTCCGAGACCCAGTACTTC
j_call: TRBJ2-5
clone_size: few
d_call: .
v_call: TRBV29-1

cdr3_aa: CASSIVYLRQSSYNEQFF
cdr3_nt: TGTGCCAGTAGTATAGTGTATTTGAGGCAGAGCTCCTACAATGAGCAGTTCTTC
j_call: TRBJ2-1
clone_size: few
d_call: .
v_call: TRBV19

cdr3_aa: CASSGGGYNEQFF
cdr3_nt: TGTGCCAGCAGTGGGGGAGGCTACAATGAGCAGTTCTTC
j_call: TRBJ2-1
clone_size: .
d_call: .
v_call: TRBV2

cdr3_aa: CSVEDGYTEAFF
cdr3_nt: TGCAGCGTCGAGGACGGATACACTGAAGCTTTCTTT
j_call: TRBJ1-1
clone_size: .
d_call: .
v_call: TRBV29-1

cdr3_aa: CAISESTGLTLGTDTQYF
cdr3_nt: TGTGCCATCAGTGAGTCGACGGGACTAACTTTAGGCACAGATACGCAGTATTTT
j_call: TRBJ2-3
clone_size: few
d_call: TRBD2
v_call: TRBV10-3

cdr3_aa: CASSLSPGEYYTF
cdr3_nt: TGTGCCAGCAGTTTATCGCCCGGAGAGTACTACACCTTC
j_call: TRBJ1-2
clone_size: .
d_call: .
v_call: TRBV27

cdr3_aa: CASSTPTSGRHEQYF
cdr3_nt: TGTGCCAGCAGCACTCCAACTAGCGGGAGGCACGAGCAGTACTTC
j_call: TRBJ2-7
clone_size: .
d_call: TRBD2
v_call: TRBV28

cdr3_aa: CASSLKVRLAGVHNEQFF
cdr3_nt: TGTGCCAGCAGCTTAAAAGTTAGGCTAGCGGGGGTTCACAATGAGCAGTTCTTC
j_call: TRBJ2-1
clone_size: many
d_call: TRBD2
v_call: TRBV7-9

cdr3_aa: CASSLAEGKQYF
cdr3_nt: TGCGCCAGCAGCTTGGCTGAGGGTAAGCAGTACTTC
j_call: TRBJ2-7
clone_size: .
d_call: .
v_call: TRBV5-1

cdr3_aa: CASTALVEGPSQETQYF
cdr3_nt: TGCGCCAGCACCGCACTAGTAGAGGGGCCATCCCAAGAGACCCAGTACTTC
j_call: TRBJ2-5
clone_size: .
d_call: .
v_call: TRBV23-1

cdr3_aa: CASSRTSGTTDTQYF
cdr3_nt: TGTGCCAGCAGCCGTACTAGCGGTACCACAGATACGCAGTATTTT
j_call: TRBJ2-3
clone_size: .
d_call: TRBD2
v_call: TRBV5-6

cdr3_aa: CASSVWGSGANVLTF
cdr3_nt: TGTGCCAGCAGCGTATGGGGCTCTGGGGCCAACGTCCTGACTTTC
j_call: TRBJ2-6
clone_size: .
d_call: .
v_call: TRBV9

cdr3_aa: CASSQSRGSCNQPQHF
cdr3_nt: TGCGCCAGCAGTCAATCGCGGGGAAGTTGCAATCAGCCCCAGCATTTT
j_call: TRBJ1-5
clone_size: .
d_call: .
v_call: TRBV23-1